This T cell receptor (beta chain) was profiled in a study of Graves' ophthalmopathy and Graves' hyperthyroidism. Findings of the study overall: Between ophthalmopathy and stable hyperthyroidism, a 13-signature model drew a separation with approximately 87% sensitivity and around 80% specificity. Its predictions of ophthalmopathy progression gave the model 70.59% sensitivity and roughly 76% specificity.

Establishment of the diagnosis relied upon clinical symptoms, serum thyroxine, TRAb, thyroid ultrasound and orbital computed tomography. Transcripts of RNA were the source for amplifying TCR beta CDR3 regions. A first-round RT-PCR used HTBI primers, followed by a second-round multiplex PCR. TCRdb reanalysed the multiplex PCR reads using MiXCR and keeps one entry per CDR3 protein. The sample holds around 1,200,000 distinct CDR3 sequences, 35% to 45% seen once. V was cut by 11 bases and J by 0 bases, with 11 bases left in between. Germline CDR1 LNHDA, CDR2 SQIVND (reference sequence). The CDR3 is 14 residues long. Note on this clonotype: Its antigen is not known.

The sample taken for sequencing was peripheral blood or thyroid tissue (not recorded which). This sequence joins TRBV19 and TRBJ2-6; D not certain. This receptor was obtained from an adult man with Graves' hyperthyroidism. The CDR3 DNA is TGTGCCTGGAGACTGATCTCTGGGGCCAACGTCCTGACTTTC. Its protein product is CAWRLISGANVLTF.